What follows are 15 T cell receptor beta chains derived from one specimen sequenced in a study of immune characteristics of hereditary and idiopathic chronic pancreatitis. Chronic pancreatitis tissue was collected during total pancreatectomy with islet autotransplantation. Repertoires were generated with immunoSEQ multiplex PCR, while TCRdb's copy carries only in-frame clones and drops some. The sample holds about 14,000 clones; 73% are singletons and the top ten take 14%. Sequenced sample: pancreas tissue with hereditary chronic pancreatitis. These receptors were collected from a human donor with chronic pancreatitis.

The genes are TRBV27 and TRBJ2-3, with TRBD2 matching 7 bases. This CDR3 contains 16 residues. Per the germline V gene, CDR1 is MNHEY and CDR2 is SMNVEV (reference sequence). With V trimmed by 5 bases and J by 2 bases, 10 bases remained unmatched. CDR3 in amino acids: CASSDPRSGDTDTQYF. The CDR3 DNA sequence: TGTGCCAGCAGTGATCCGAGGAGCGGGGACACAGATACGCAGTATTTT.

This clone has just a few counts. The chain couples TRBV5-1 to TRBJ1-1; D call uncertain. The CDR3 consists of 14 residues. V was pared by 2 bases and J by 0 bases, with 8 bases between. Germline loops: CDR1 SGHRS, CDR2 YFSETQ. The DNA for the CDR3 is TGCGCCAGCAGCTTACCGGGGATGAACACTGAAGCTTTCTTT. This gives the protein CASSLPGMNTEAFF.

The rearrangement joins TRBV3-1 (or the pseudogene TRBV3-2) to TRBJ2-3; 14 bases align to TRBD2. The J segment lost 4 bases and the V segment lost 0 bases, leaving 12 bases of the junction unmatched. The germline V gene encodes CDR1 LGHDT and CDR2 YNNKEL (reference sequence). The CDR3 extends over 20 amino acids. The CDR3 protein is CASSQEGFRGLAGVADTQYF. The CDR3 region has the DNA TGTGCCAGCAGCCAAGAAGGATTCCGGGGACTAGCGGGAGTTGCAGATACGCAGTATTTT.

This chain joins TRBV3-1 (or the pseudogene TRBV3-2) and TRBJ2-1; D might be TRBD1 (5 bases). The CDR3 totals 14 residues. With 4 bases removed from V and 10 bases from J, the gap between germline ends came to 17 bases. The germline V gene has CDR1 LGHDT and CDR2 YNNKEL (reference sequence). The DNA for the CDR3 is TGTGCCAGCAGCCTAGGACACGGCGCCGGGGAGCAGTTCTTC. This sequence encodes CASSLGHGAGEQFF.

This CDR3 is CASSSRTSGRDEQFF. Here the CDR3 DNA reads TGTGCCAGCAGCTCTCGGACTAGCGGGAGGGATGAGCAGTTCTTC. The gene calls are TRBV9 and TRBJ2-1; TRBD2 matches at 15 bases. CDR1 and CDR2 (germline): SGDLS, YYNGEE. This CDR3 spans 15 amino acids. With V trimmed by 4 bases and J by 8 bases, 4 bases remained unmatched.

This chain uses TRBV19 with TRBJ1-6; no reliable D call. Germline V gene data show CDR1 as LNHDA and CDR2 as SQIVND (reference sequence). This CDR3 spans 14 amino acids. Deletions cut 3 bases from V and 9 bases from J, with 12 bases between. The DNA of the CDR3 is TGTGCCAGTAGTATCCCGGTGATTCCTTCACCCCTCCACTTT. Translating it yields CASSIPVIPSPLHF.

The chain uses TRBV28 and TRBJ2-1, with 11 bases lining up with TRBD1. Losses at the gene ends were 2 bases for V and 5 bases for J; bases not matched to a gene: 2. This CDR3 contains 15 residues. Per germline, CDR1 MDHEN and CDR2 SYDVKM. The CDR3 sequence is CASSLRGQGDNEQFF. The CDR3, as DNA: TGTGCCAGCAGTTTAAGGGGACAGGGGGACAATGAGCAGTTCTTC.

V usage is TRBV12-3 or TRBV12-4 and J usage is TRBJ2-3; D unclear. Trimming pared 2 bases from V and 7 bases from J, leaving 7 bases between. The CDR3 consists of 12 residues. The CDR3: CASSLSANTQYF. The CDR3 nucleotides are TGTGCCAGCAGTTTAAGTGCGAATACGCAGTATTTT.

The chain couples TRBV28 to TRBJ2-6, with D possibly being TRBD2 (6 bases). Trimming took 4 bases from V and 0 from J, leaving 10 bases between them. Per germline, CDR1 MDHEN and CDR2 SYDVKM. The CDR3 totals 16 residues. CDR3 protein: CASSSGESSGANVLTF. The CDR3 DNA is TGTGCCAGCAGTTCGGGGGAATCCTCTGGGGCCAACGTCCTGACTTTC. Supplemented by reference TRBV28 and TRBJ2-6, the full variable domain reads DVKVTQSSRYLVKRTGEKVFLECVQDMDHENMFWYRQDPGLGLRLIYFSYDVKMKEKGDIPEGYSVSREKKERFSLILESASTNQTSMYLCASSSGESSGANVLTFGAGSRLTVL.

The chain recombines TRBV28 with TRBJ1-2, with TRBD1 matching over 7 bases. CDR3 length equals 16 residues. Trimming removed 5 bases from V and 2 bases from J; junction bases left unmatched: 11. Germline assignment: CDR1 MDHEN and CDR2 SYDVKM. CDR3: CASSANTGVGNYGYTF. The CDR3 coding sequence is TGTGCCAGCAGTGCGAACACAGGGGTGGGGAACTATGGCTACACCTTC.

The V and J genes are TRBV14 and TRBJ2-7; 10 nucleotides line up with TRBD2. Per the germline V gene, CDR1 is SGHDN and CDR2 is FVKESK. V was clipped by 1 base and J by 6 bases; unmatched bases: 6. The CDR3 spans 15 residues. The CDR3 DNA sequence: TGTGCCAGCAGCCAAGTGCTAGCGGGAGTTGGCGAGCAGTACTTC. Residues: CASSQVLAGVGEQYF.

This chain joins TRBV19 and TRBJ2-2; 11 bases fit TRBD2. Germline CDR1 LNHDA, CDR2 SQIVND (reference sequence). The CDR3 sequence is 15 residues long. With V trimmed by 1 base and J by 5 bases, 0 bases remained unmatched. The CDR3 loop reads CASSIGLAGTGELFF. The CDR3 DNA is TGTGCCAGTAGTATAGGACTAGCGGGGACCGGGGAGCTGTTTTTT.

The rearrangement uses TRBV5-1 and TRBJ2-3; D unclear. The CDR3 consists of 13 residues. Trimming pared 4 bases from V and 0 bases from J, leaving 6 bases between. CDR1 and CDR2 (germline): SGHRS, YFSETQ. CDR3 amino acids: CASSTFSTDTQYF. CDR3 sequence (DNA): TGCGCCAGCAGCACCTTTAGCACAGATACGCAGTATTTT.

V is TRBV2 and J is TRBJ2-7; 13 bases map to TRBD2. With 10 bases clipped from V and 3 bases from J, the junction kept 6 bases outside the gene matches. Looked up from germline, CDR1 is SNHLY and CDR2 is FYNNEI. This CDR3 region has 14 residues. CDR3 DNA sequence: TGTGCCACCCAAGGACTAGCGGGAGTCTACGAGCAGTACTTC. It yields the protein CATQGLAGVYEQYF.

The chain uses TRBV5-4 and TRBJ2-2, with D maybe TRBD1 (6 bases). This CDR3 comprises 16 residues. Germline CDR1 reads SGHNT; CDR2 reads YYREEE (reference sequence). With 4 bases removed from V and 6 bases from J, the gap between germline ends came to 19 bases. CDR3 DNA sequence: TGTGCCAGCAGCACGCGTTACAGGGACGCTGCCGGGGAGCTGTTTTTT. It codes for CASSTRYRDAAGELFF.